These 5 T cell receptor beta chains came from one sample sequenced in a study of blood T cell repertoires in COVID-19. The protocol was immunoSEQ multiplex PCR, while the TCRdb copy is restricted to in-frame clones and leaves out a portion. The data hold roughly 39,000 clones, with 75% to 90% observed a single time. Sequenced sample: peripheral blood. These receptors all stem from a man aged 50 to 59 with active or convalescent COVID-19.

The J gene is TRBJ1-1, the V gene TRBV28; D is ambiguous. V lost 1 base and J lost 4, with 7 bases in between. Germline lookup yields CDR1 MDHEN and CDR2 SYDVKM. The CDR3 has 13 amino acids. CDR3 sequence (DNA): TGTGCCAGCAGTTTATATGGCAGCACTGAAGCTTTCTTT. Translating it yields CASSLYGSTEAFF.

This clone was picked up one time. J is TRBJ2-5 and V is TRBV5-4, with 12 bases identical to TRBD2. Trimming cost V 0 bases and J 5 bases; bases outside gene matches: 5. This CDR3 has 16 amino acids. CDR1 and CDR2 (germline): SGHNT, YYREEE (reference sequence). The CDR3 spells CASSLASGRALETQYF. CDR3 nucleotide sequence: TGTGCCAGCAGCTTGGCTAGCGGGAGGGCCTTGGAGACCCAGTACTTC.

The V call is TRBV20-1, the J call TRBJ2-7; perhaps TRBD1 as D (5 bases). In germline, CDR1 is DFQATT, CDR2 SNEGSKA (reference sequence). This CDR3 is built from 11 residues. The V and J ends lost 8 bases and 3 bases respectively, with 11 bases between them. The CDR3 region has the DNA TGCAGTCGAACAGACAGCTACGAGCAGTACTTC. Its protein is CSRTDSYEQYF.

The CDR3 coding sequence is TGTGCCAGCAGCTCGCTCCGGGACAAGCCCTACGAGCAGTACTTC. Amino acids: CASSSLRDKPYEQYF. The chain links TRBV7-9 to TRBJ2-7; D possibly corresponds to TRBD1 (6 bases). The CDR3 consists of 15 residues. V was trimmed by 4 bases and J by 2 bases, leaving 15 bases between them. From germline, CDR1 is SEHNR and CDR2 FQNEAQ (reference sequence).

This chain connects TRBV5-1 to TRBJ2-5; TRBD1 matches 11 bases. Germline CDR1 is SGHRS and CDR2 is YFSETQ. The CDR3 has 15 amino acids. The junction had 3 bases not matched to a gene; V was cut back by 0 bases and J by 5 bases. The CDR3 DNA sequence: TGCGCCAGCAGCTTGGAGGGGACAGGGGGGGAGACCCAGTACTTC. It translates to CASSLEGTGGETQYF.